This T cell receptor (beta chain) is from a study of OX40 agonist ivuxolimab in advanced cancers. At the level of the study: One hepatocellular carcinoma and a couple of cutaneous melanoma patients partially responded. Overall study results and limits: Certain nonresponding patients likewise had low normalized T-cell clonal expansion. Expanded clones tended on average to be more numerous among CD8+ T cells than CD4+.

Germline V gene lookup returns CDR1 MNHNY and CDR2 SVGAGI (reference sequence). The length of the CDR3 is 16 residues. Trimming removed 2 bases from V and 6 bases from J, with 14 bases in between. Turning to this clone: Antigen specificity is unknown.

Libraries were prepared by immunoSEQ multiplex PCR; TCRdb keeps only in-frame clonotypes and omits some of them. The profile shows 50,000 or so clones, 80% to 90% of them singletons. The TCR comes from an adult with an advanced solid tumor such as melanoma, head and neck, liver or kidney cancer. The sequences come from CD4+ or CD8+ T cells sorted from blood, collected in a trial of the OX40 agonist ivuxolimab. The V call is TRBV6-6, the J call TRBJ1-6, with TRBD1 as a possible D gene (5 bases). The chain's CDR3 is CASSYAPPRVNSPLHF. In DNA, the CDR3 is TGTGCCAGCAGTTACGCGCCCCCCAGGGTTAATTCACCCCTCCACTTT.